Shown below are 25 T cell receptor beta chains from a single sample sequenced in a study of blood T cell repertoires in COVID-19. Repertoires were generated with immunoSEQ multiplex PCR, while TCRdb's copy carries only in-frame clones and drops some. The profile shows under 450,000 clones, about four fifths of them singletons. Sequencing was done on a sample of peripheral blood. These receptors were taken from a human donor with acute or convalescent COVID-19. The donor label of this sample is uncertain.

The chain combines TRBV9 with TRBJ1-1; perhaps TRBD1 as D (5 bases). Trimming stripped 3 bases from V and 4 bases from J, with 13 bases between. The CDR3 is made up of 14 amino acids. Germline V CDR1 and CDR2: SGDLS, YYNGEE. This CDR3 reads CASSARGSTTEAFF. The CDR3 DNA reads as TGTGCCAGCAGCGCCCGGGGGTCGACCACTGAAGCTTTCTTT.

This rearrangement joins TRBV28 to TRBJ1-2; TRBD1 matches 7 bases. With 3 bases clipped from V and 8 bases from J, the junction kept 9 bases outside the gene matches. Germline V lookup: CDR1 MDHEN, CDR2 SYDVKM. This CDR3 contains 14 residues. In DNA, the CDR3 is TGTGCCAGCAGTTTCCGCCAGGGGGAGTTCGGCTACACCTTC. It encodes CASSFRQGEFGYTF.

The table lists this clone with a few counts. For the CDR3, the DNA is TGCGCCAGCAGCTTGGGTGGCAGCGTCTACAATGAGCAGTTCTTC. It is translated as CASSLGGSVYNEQFF. The rearrangement links TRBV5-1 to TRBJ2-1, with D hard to call. The CDR3 is 15 residues long. Germline lookup yields CDR1 SGHRS and CDR2 YFSETQ. Trimming took off 0 bases at V and 3 bases at J, with 10 bases between the two ends.

The chain is built from TRBV2 and TRBJ2-7; 12 bases match TRBD2. Germline V gene lookup returns CDR1 SNHLY and CDR2 FYNNEI. This CDR3 has 13 residues. V lost 9 bases, J lost 7 bases, and 7 bases stayed unmatched. The CDR3 DNA reads as TGTGCCAGTCGGACTAGCGGGACCCCTGAGCAGTACTTC. It yields the protein CASRTSGTPEQYF.

J is TRBJ2-7 and V is TRBV18, with TRBD1 as a possible D gene (6 bases). V lost 5 bases, J lost 3 bases, and 8 bases lay in between. This CDR3 spans 12 amino acids. Germline CDR1 reads KGHSH; CDR2 reads LQKENI. The CDR3 reads CASSTGRYEQYF. The CDR3 nucleotides are TGTGCCAGCTCAACAGGGCGCTACGAGCAGTACTTC.

This clone was seen once. The chain employs TRBV7-6 and TRBJ2-5, with 13 bases fitting TRBD2. This CDR3 is 15 amino acids long. V lost 5 bases, J lost 4 bases, and 4 bases stayed unmatched. CDR1 SGHVS and CDR2 FNYEAQ come from the germline V gene. Here the CDR3 DNA reads TGTGCCAGCAGCCTTACTAGCGGGGGGGCAGAGACCCAGTACTTC. Protein product: CASSLTSGGAETQYF. Full variable domain (missing parts from reference TRBV7-6 and TRBJ2-5): GAGVSQSPRYKVTKRGQDVALRCDPISGHVSLYWYRQALGQGPEFLTYFNYEAQQDKSGLPNDRFSAERPEGSISTLTIQRTEQRDSAMYRCASSLTSGGAETQYFGPGTRLLVL.

The rearrangement joins TRBV18 to TRBJ1-1, with 8 bases fitting TRBD1. The germline gives CDR1 KGHSH, CDR2 LQKENI. Unmatched junction bases numbered 6, after V lost 1 base and J lost 5 bases. This CDR3 comprises 15 residues. The CDR3 spells CASSPLGQGITEAFF. The CDR3 bases are TGTGCCAGCTCACCACTTGGACAGGGTATTACTGAAGCTTTCTTT.

This rearrangement joins TRBV7-9 to TRBJ1-3, with D hard to call. Germline CDR1 reads SEHNR; CDR2 reads FQNEAQ (reference sequence). V gave up 1 base and J gave up 2 bases, with 15 bases separating them. This CDR3 is built from 17 residues. CDR3 coding DNA: TGTGCCAGCAGCTTAGATCTTAGAACGAGTACTGGAAACACCATATATTTT. It specifies CASSLDLRTSTGNTIYF. The full variable domain, in which reference TRBV7-9 and TRBJ1-3 provide the parts outside the CDR3, is DTGVSQNPRHKITKRGQNVTFRCDPISEHNRLYWYRQTLGQGPEFLTYFQNEAQLEKSRLLSDRFSAERPKGSFSTLEIQRTEQGDSAMYLCASSLDLRTSTGNTIYFGEGSWLTVV.

This chain joins TRBV30 and TRBJ1-5; no definite D call. The germline gives CDR1 GTSNPN, CDR2 SVGIG (reference sequence). This CDR3 region has 14 residues. Trimming shortened V by 3 bases and J by 6 bases, and 15 bases separated the two germline ends. The DNA for the CDR3 is TGTGCCTGGAGCGCCTTCAAACGAGGTCAGCCCCAGCATTTT. Translating it yields CAWSAFKRGQPQHF.

The chain uses TRBV2 and TRBJ2-2, with 10 bases lining up with TRBD1. The ends lost 5 bases at V and 4 bases at J; junction bases unmatched: 7. Germline CDR1 is SNHLY and CDR2 is FYNNEI. The CDR3 runs to 16 residues. The CDR3 DNA sequence: TGTGCCAGCAGTACCGGGACAGGGGTTCGCACCGGGGAGCTGTTTTTT. It is translated as CASSTGTGVRTGELFF. The whole variable domain, remainder taken from reference TRBV2 and TRBJ2-2, is EPEVTQTPSHQVTQMGQEVILRCVPISNHLYFYWYRQILGQKVEFLVSFYNNEISEKSEIFDDQFSVERPDGSNFTLKIRSTKLEDSAMYFCASSTGTGVRTGELFFGEGSRLTVL.

The chain joins TRBV5-1 to TRBJ2-7; D remains ambiguous. CDR1 SGHRS and CDR2 YFSETQ come from the germline V gene. The CDR3 is made up of 14 amino acids. Trimming shortened V by 4 bases and J by 5 bases, and 16 bases separated the two germline ends. The CDR3 coding sequence is TGCGCCAGCAGCAATGTGCTAGGAGACCACGAGCAGTACTTC. The encoded protein is CASSNVLGDHEQYF.

V and J are TRBV23-1 and TRBJ2-5, with D maybe TRBD1 (5 bases). TRBV23-1 is marked as an open reading frame, function uncertain. The CDR3 is 16 amino acids. Trimming took 2 bases from V and 0 from J, leaving 13 bases between them. CDR3 in amino acids: CASSQTQGTHQETQYF. In DNA form, the CDR3 reads TGCGCCAGCAGTCAAACCCAGGGAACTCACCAAGAGACCCAGTACTTC.

The CDR3 spells CAWSPRGLVLGKITEAFF. The CDR3 DNA sequence: TGTGCCTGGAGTCCAAGGGGTTTGGTTCTGGGGAAGATCACTGAAGCTTTCTTT. The chain employs TRBV30 and TRBJ1-1; D might be TRBD1 (5 bases). Per the germline V gene, CDR1 is GTSNPN and CDR2 is SVGIG (reference sequence). CDR3 length: 18 amino acids. Trimming pared 2 bases from V and 4 bases from J, leaving 26 bases between.

This rearrangement joins TRBV3-1 (or the pseudogene TRBV3-2) to TRBJ1-6; D may be TRBD1 (6 bases). The CDR3 is 14 residues long. The germline V gene has CDR1 LGHDT and CDR2 YNNKEL (reference sequence). V was clipped by 4 bases and J by 10 bases, with 14 bases between them. The CDR3 bases are TGTGCCAGCAGCCGACAGGTTTGGAGGTCACCCCTCCACTTT. Its protein is CASSRQVWRSPLHF.

The rearrangement uses TRBV6-5 and TRBJ1-2; D is unclear. The V gene's germline CDR1 is MNHEY and CDR2 SVGAGI. The V end lost 6 bases, the J end lost 2 bases, and 10 bases lay between the germline ends. The CDR3 spans 13 residues. The CDR3 loop reads CASSNIPNYGYTF. CDR3 DNA sequence: TGTGCCAGCAGCAACATCCCGAACTATGGCTACACCTTC.

The V gene is TRBV18, the J gene TRBJ1-4, with D unclear. The CDR3 loop spans 15 amino acids. CDR1 and CDR2 (germline): KGHSH, LQKENI. V was trimmed by 5 bases and J by 5 bases, leaving 15 bases between them. Written as DNA, the CDR3 is TGTGCCAGCTCAGGTGACCAAAGGGAGAATGAAAAACTGTTTTTT. Amino acid sequence: CASSGDQRENEKLFF.

The J gene is TRBJ1-5, the V gene TRBV28; D possibly corresponds to TRBD1 (6 bases). Trimming removed 2 bases at V and 5 bases at J, with 25 bases between. This CDR3 region has 19 residues. Germline CDR1 MDHEN, CDR2 SYDVKM. The CDR3: CASSLPKGWGRQEDQPQHF. CDR3 bases: TGTGCCAGCAGTTTACCCAAAGGTTGGGGGCGGCAGGAGGATCAGCCCCAGCATTTT.

The chain links TRBV2 to TRBJ2-2; TRBD1 matches 8 bases. CDR1 is SNHLY and CDR2 is FYNNEI in the germline V gene. The CDR3 has 15 amino acids. With 9 bases clipped from V and 4 bases from J, the junction kept 10 bases outside the gene matches. The CDR3 region has the DNA TGTGCCAGTGGATTCGGACAGGGCACCACCGGGGAGCTGTTTTTT. Translated: CASGFGQGTTGELFF.

This clone was seen a handful of times. The chain combines TRBV5-1 with TRBJ2-4, with 11 bases aligning to TRBD2. This CDR3 spans 16 amino acids. From germline, CDR1 is SGHRS and CDR2 YFSETQ. The J segment lost 8 bases and the V segment lost 0 bases, leaving 7 bases of the junction unmatched. CDR3 residues: CASSLGILGLADIQYF. As DNA, the CDR3 is TGCGCCAGCAGCTTGGGTATCCTGGGACTAGCGGACATTCAGTACTTC.

The rearrangement joins TRBV18 to TRBJ1-1, with TRBD1 matching 10 bases. CDR3 length: 15 residues. V lost 6 bases, J lost 5 bases, and 9 bases stayed unmatched. Per germline, CDR1 KGHSH and CDR2 LQKENI. CDR3 sequence: CASSGQGGLKTEAFF. The CDR3 DNA reads TGTGCCAGCTCTGGACAGGGGGGGTTAAAGACTGAAGCTTTCTTT.

The chain recombines TRBV11-2 with TRBJ2-2; 7 nucleotides align to TRBD2. J was trimmed by 6 bases and V by 6 bases; bases with no gene match: 13. The CDR3 extends over 16 amino acids. Germline V CDR1 and CDR2: SGHAT, FQNNGV. DNA for the CDR3: TGTGCCAGCAGTCCTGGACTAGATCGAGTCCCCGGGGAGCTGTTTTTT. It specifies CASSPGLDRVPGELFF.

This clone appeared a single time. V and J are TRBV30 and TRBJ1-5; D possibly corresponds to TRBD1 (5 bases). Germline V gives CDR1 GTSNPN, CDR2 SVGIG (reference sequence). CDR3 size: 12 residues. The V gene lost 3 bases and the J gene lost 7 bases, with 10 bases spanning the gap. The CDR3 bases are TGTGCCTGGAGCAGGGCGCGACAGCCCCAGCATTTT. It yields the protein CAWSRARQPQHF.

J is TRBJ2-3 and V is TRBV7-2, with 8 positions matching TRBD2. V gave up 1 base and J gave up 5 bases; unmatched junction bases: 5. This CDR3 has 15 amino acids. CDR1 is SGHTA and CDR2 is FQGNSA in the germline V gene. CDR3 sequence (DNA): TGTGCCAGCAGCTTAGTCGGGGGGGCGATAGATACGCAGTATTTT. It encodes CASSLVGGAIDTQYF.

J is TRBJ1-1 and V is TRBV19, with D possibly TRBD1 on 5 matching bases. The V gene lost 9 bases and the J gene lost 4 bases, with 18 bases spanning the gap. From germline, CDR1 is LNHDA and CDR2 SQIVND (reference sequence). The CDR3 extends over 14 amino acids. The CDR3 loop reads CASSRDSPTTEAFF. The CDR3 bases are TGTGCCAGCTCTCGCGACAGCCCGACCACTGAAGCTTTCTTT.

The rearrangement uses TRBV30 and TRBJ2-1; TRBD2 is a possible D gene (5 bases). V was shortened by 0 bases and J by 9 bases, with 12 bases between the two germline ends. The germline CDR1 and CDR2 sequences are GTSNPN and SVGIG (reference sequence). The CDR3 covers 13 residues. CDR3 amino acids: CAWSVRGLGEQFF. The CDR3 nucleotides read TGTGCCTGGAGTGTACGGGGATTAGGTGAGCAGTTCTTC.